This T cell receptor beta chain was identified during a study of cytomegalovirus exposure and HLA in healthy donors. Primers for the PCR totalled 60 Vbeta and 13 Jbeta. The table came from immunoSEQ multiplex PCR; TCRdb's copy has only in-frame clones and leaves some out. Of about 160,000 clones in the sample, around 80% are singletons; the top ten hold roughly 1.6%. Germline assignment: CDR1 SNHLY and CDR2 FYNNEI. The CDR3 consists of 18 residues. Trimming took 4 bases from V and 0 from J; bases not matched to a gene: 14. This sequence originates from a girl between 5 and 17 years old in good health and CMV-seropositive. This chain uses TRBV2 with TRBJ2-7; TRBD1 agrees at 8 bases. Sequencing was carried out using PBMCs. CDR3 sequence (DNA): TGTGCCAGCAGTGGGACAGGGTTCCCTGAACTCTACTCCTACGAGCAGTACTTC. This encodes CASSGTGFPELYSYEQYF.